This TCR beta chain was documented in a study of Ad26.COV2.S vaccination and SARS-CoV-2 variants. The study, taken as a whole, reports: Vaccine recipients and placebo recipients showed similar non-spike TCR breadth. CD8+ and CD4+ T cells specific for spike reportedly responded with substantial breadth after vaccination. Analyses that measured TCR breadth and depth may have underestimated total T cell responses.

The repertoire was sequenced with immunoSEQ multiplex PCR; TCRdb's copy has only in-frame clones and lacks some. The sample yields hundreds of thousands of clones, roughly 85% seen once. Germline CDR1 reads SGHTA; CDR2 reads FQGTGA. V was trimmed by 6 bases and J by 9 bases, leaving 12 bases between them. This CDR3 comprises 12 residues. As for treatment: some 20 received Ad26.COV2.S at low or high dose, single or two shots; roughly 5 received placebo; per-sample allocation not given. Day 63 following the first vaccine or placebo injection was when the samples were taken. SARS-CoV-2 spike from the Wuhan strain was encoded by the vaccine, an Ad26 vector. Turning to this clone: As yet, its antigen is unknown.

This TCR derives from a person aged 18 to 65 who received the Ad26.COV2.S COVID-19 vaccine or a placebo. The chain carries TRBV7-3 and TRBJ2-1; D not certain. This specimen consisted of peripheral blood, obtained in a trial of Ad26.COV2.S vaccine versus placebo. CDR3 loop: CASSPTSGEQFF. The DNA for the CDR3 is TGTGCCAGCAGTCCTACGTCGGGTGAGCAGTTCTTC.